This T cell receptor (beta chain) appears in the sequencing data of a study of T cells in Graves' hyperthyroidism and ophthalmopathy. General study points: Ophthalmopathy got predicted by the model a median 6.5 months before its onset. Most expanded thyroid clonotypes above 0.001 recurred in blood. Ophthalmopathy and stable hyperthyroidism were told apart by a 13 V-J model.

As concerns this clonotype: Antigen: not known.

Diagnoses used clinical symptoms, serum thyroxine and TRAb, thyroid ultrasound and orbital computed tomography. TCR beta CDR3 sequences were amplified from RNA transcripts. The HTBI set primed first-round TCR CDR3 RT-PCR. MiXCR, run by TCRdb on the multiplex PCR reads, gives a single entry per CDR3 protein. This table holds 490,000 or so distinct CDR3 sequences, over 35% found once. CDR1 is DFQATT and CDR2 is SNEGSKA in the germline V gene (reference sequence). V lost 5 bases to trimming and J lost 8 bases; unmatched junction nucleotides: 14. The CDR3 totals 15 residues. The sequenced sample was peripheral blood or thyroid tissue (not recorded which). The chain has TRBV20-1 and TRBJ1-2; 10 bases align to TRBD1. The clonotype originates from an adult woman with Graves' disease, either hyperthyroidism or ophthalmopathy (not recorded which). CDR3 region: CSALLGDGTGAGYTF. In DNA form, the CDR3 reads TGCAGTGCTTTGCTGGGAGACGGGACAGGGGCGGGCTACACCTTC.